This record covers a single TCR beta chain. The antigen remains undetermined. This sample stems from a study of long-term antiretroviral therapy in people with HIV. Runs used v3.0 of the immunoSEQ assay and were done at survey level. A per-sample goal of roughly 40,000-50,000 T-cell genomes was targeted by sequencing. Assay used: immunoSEQ multiplex PCR; TCRdb lists only in-frame clones, some missing. The top ten hold about 4.6% of the sample, which has tens of thousands of clones, about 85% seen once. Every specimen provided roughly 0.95-11 million cryopreserved PBMC before DNA extraction took place. Deletions cut 7 bases from V and 4 bases from J, with 20 bases between. The CDR3 covers 15 residues. Germline V lookup: CDR1 SGHRS, CDR2 YFSETQ. Study-wide findings and caveats: HIV repertoire CDR3 lengths ranged less widely than those of controls.

The clonotype was recovered from a woman in her thirties with HIV. This sequence joins TRBV5-1 and TRBJ1-1, with D tentatively TRBD1 (5 bases). This sample comprised unsorted PBMCs, obtained 2.8 years before starting antiretroviral therapy. CDR3 loop: CASSPGRGSVTEAFF. In nucleotides, the CDR3 is TGCGCCAGCTCCCCGGGACGGGGGTCGGTCACTGAAGCTTTCTTT.